These 16 T cell receptor beta chains share one sample of origin, sequenced in a study of T cell changes during pregnancy in multiple sclerosis. Profiled with immunoSEQ multiplex PCR; TCRdb holds only in-frame clones, not every one. The table lists 91,000 or so clones, approximately 95% of them singletons. Sequenced material: peripheral blood, taken after pregnancy. The receptor set was obtained from a female donor with multiple sclerosis, enrolled in a pregnancy study.

CDR3 coding DNA: TGCAGCGCCGTAACCGGGACTAGCTCGTCCCCCTTCGAGTTCTTC. It is translated as CSAVTGTSSSPFEFF. The V and J genes are TRBV29-1 and TRBJ2-1, with 9 bases lining up with TRBD2. V was clipped by 7 bases and J by 14 bases; unmatched bases: 21. This CDR3 has 15 amino acids. Germline V gives CDR1 SQVTM, CDR2 ANQGSEA.

The V call is TRBV5-6, the J call TRBJ2-1; tentative D call: TRBD1 (5 bases). The CDR3 consists of 15 residues. V was pared by 2 bases and J by 2 bases, with 11 bases between. Looked up from germline, CDR1 is SGHDT and CDR2 is YYEEEE. DNA for the CDR3: TGTGCCAGCAGCTTAGGGGCTAAACCCTACAATGAGCAGTTCTTC. This translates into CASSLGAKPYNEQFF.

The V call is TRBV18, the J call TRBJ2-2; no firm D call. Trimming cost V 3 bases and J 0 bases, with 11 bases left between them. In germline, CDR1 is KGHSH, CDR2 LQKENI. The CDR3 is made up of 16 amino acids. The CDR3 is CASSPRLFTNTGELFF. Written as DNA, the CDR3 is TGTGCCAGCTCACCCAGACTGTTTACGAACACCGGGGAGCTGTTTTTT.

This chain uses TRBV5-6 with TRBJ2-7, with D hard to call. The ends were cut back, 0 bases at V and 3 bases at J, with 7 bases in the middle. This CDR3 spans 13 amino acids. Germline V lookup: CDR1 SGHDT, CDR2 YYEEEE. The CDR3 DNA is TGTGCCAGCAGCTTGGGTCGGTTCTACGAGCAGTACTTC. Protein sequence: CASSLGRFYEQYF.

The chain is built from TRBV9 and TRBJ2-3; D is unclear. The germline V and J ends were trimmed by 0 bases and 8 bases, with 10 bases remaining between them. Germline CDR1 SGDLS, CDR2 YYNGEE. The CDR3 totals 13 residues. The CDR3 here is CASSVGGSGTQYF. For the CDR3, the DNA is TGTGCCAGCAGCGTAGGTGGGTCGGGTACGCAGTATTTT.

This clone was seen only once. The rearrangement joins TRBV29-1 to TRBJ1-3; TRBD1 might be the D (5 bases). CDR3 length equals 13 residues. Germline V gene sequence: CDR1 SQVTM, CDR2 ANQGSEA. V lost 7 bases, J lost 0 bases, and 10 bases lay in between. The CDR3 DNA reads as TGCAGCGCCAGGACATCCTCTGGAAACACCATATATTTT. This codes for CSARTSSGNTIYF.

This chain links TRBV7-6 with TRBJ2-1; a possible D gene is TRBD2 (5 bases). V gave up 4 bases and J gave up 6 bases, with 13 bases separating them. This CDR3 region has 14 residues. Looked up from germline, CDR1 is SGHVS and CDR2 is FNYEAQ. This CDR3 is CASSSQTGFNEQFF. CDR3 nucleotides: TGTGCCAGCAGCTCTCAAACGGGGTTCAATGAGCAGTTCTTC.

The J gene is TRBJ2-1, the V gene TRBV19; maybe TRBD2 (5 bases). The germline V gene encodes CDR1 LNHDA and CDR2 SQIVND (reference sequence). The CDR3 loop spans 15 amino acids. V was cut by 3 bases and J by 0 bases, with 9 bases left in between. The CDR3 region is CASSIEGSSYNEQFF. The CDR3 DNA reads as TGTGCCAGTAGTATCGAAGGGAGCTCCTACAATGAGCAGTTCTTC.

This rearrangement joins TRBV7-2 to TRBJ2-7, with TRBD2 matching 8 bases. Looked up from germline, CDR1 is SGHTA and CDR2 is FQGNSA. V lost 4 bases and J lost 6; bases outside the gene matches: 14. The CDR3 runs 16 residues. CDR3 bases: TGTGCCAGCAGCTGGGGCCGGAAACTAGCGGACGTCGAGCAGTACTTC. Translated: CASSWGRKLADVEQYF.

This clone was detected only once. This rearrangement joins TRBV11-2 to TRBJ2-2, with 7 bases fitting TRBD2. Germline CDR1 is SGHAT and CDR2 is FQNNGV. The CDR3 totals 15 residues. With 1 base clipped from V and 5 bases from J, the junction kept 4 bases outside the gene matches. CDR3 sequence reads: CASSLGLGGTGELFF. Here the CDR3 DNA reads TGTGCCAGCAGCTTAGGACTGGGGGGGACCGGGGAGCTGTTTTTT.

CDR3 sequence (DNA): TGCGCCAGCAGCTTGGGGCAGGGGGCAAAGGAGCAGTACTTC. Its translation is CASSLGQGAKEQYF. V and J are TRBV5-1 and TRBJ2-7; 8 bases line up with TRBD1. Germline values: CDR1 SGHRS, CDR2 YFSETQ. Trimming at V came to 0 bases and at J to 7 bases, leaving 6 bases not matched to a gene. The CDR3 covers 14 residues.

The V and J genes are TRBV2 and TRBJ2-7; maybe TRBD1 (6 bases). CDR1 is SNHLY, CDR2 FYNNEI, per germline. V was shortened by 6 bases and J by 6 bases, with 9 bases between the two germline ends. CDR3 length equals 11 residues. The CDR3, as DNA: TGTGCCAGCAGGACAGGTTTCGAGCAGTACTTC. Amino acids: CASRTGFEQYF.

This clone has only a few counts. This rearrangement joins TRBV15 to TRBJ1-4, with D maybe TRBD1 (5 bases). V lost 3 bases to trimming and J lost 7 bases, with 9 bases between them. Germline CDR1 is LNHNV and CDR2 is YYDKDF (reference sequence). CDR3 length equals 13 residues. CDR3 nucleotides: TGTGCCACCAGCAGGGAGGGGAGTGAAAAACTGTTTTTT. Translating gives CATSREGSEKLFF. The complete variable domain, with remaining parts taken from reference TRBV15 and TRBJ1-4, reads DAMVIQNPRYQVTQFGKPVTLSCSQTLNHNVMYWYQQKSSQAPKLLFHYYDKDFNNEADTPDNFQSRRPNTSFCFLDIRSPGLGDTAMYLCATSREGSEKLFFGSGTQLSVL.

The chain has TRBV11-2 and TRBJ2-7, with D unresolved. Germline assignment: CDR1 SGHAT and CDR2 FQNNGV. Trimming took off 4 bases at V and 2 bases at J, with 12 bases between the two ends. The CDR3 is 14 residues long. The CDR3, as DNA: TGTGCCAGCAGCTCGCTGAGACACCCCTACGAGCAGTACTTC. It yields the protein CASSSLRHPYEQYF.

The chain combines TRBV7-9 with TRBJ2-7; 12 bases match TRBD1. There are 17 residues in the CDR3. Germline V gene data show CDR1 as SEHNR and CDR2 as FQNEAQ (reference sequence). V lost 5 bases and J lost 4; bases outside the gene matches: 12. CDR3 protein: CASSAGTGGFLLYEQYF. In DNA form, the CDR3 reads TGTGCCAGCAGCGCTGGGACAGGGGGCTTTCTTCTGTACGAGCAGTACTTC.

The chain has TRBV7-9 and TRBJ1-1; D may be TRBD1 (6 bases). Germline loops: CDR1 SEHNR, CDR2 FQNEAQ (reference sequence). Trimming took off 7 bases at V and 0 bases at J, with 15 bases between the two ends. CDR3 size: 15 residues. The CDR3 is CASNPPGHLNTEAFF. Written as DNA, the CDR3 is TGTGCCAGCAACCCTCCGGGACACTTGAACACTGAAGCTTTCTTT.